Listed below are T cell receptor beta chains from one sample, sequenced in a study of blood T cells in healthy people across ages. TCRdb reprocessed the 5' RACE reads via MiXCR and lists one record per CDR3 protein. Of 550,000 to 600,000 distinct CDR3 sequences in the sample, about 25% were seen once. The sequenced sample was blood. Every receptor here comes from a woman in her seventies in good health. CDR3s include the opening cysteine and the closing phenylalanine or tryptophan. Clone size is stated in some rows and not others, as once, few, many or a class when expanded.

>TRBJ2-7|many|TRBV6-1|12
CASRAAGSWQYF
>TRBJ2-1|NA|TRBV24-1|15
CATSEGSGGYNEQFF
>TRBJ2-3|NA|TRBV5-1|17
CASSPTMLATGGDTQYF
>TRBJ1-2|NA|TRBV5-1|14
CASSLEGQGHGYTF
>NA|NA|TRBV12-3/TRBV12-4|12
CASSSGTLEQYF
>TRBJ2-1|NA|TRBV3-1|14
CASSQEVGLGEQFF
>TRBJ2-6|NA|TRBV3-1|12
CASAAGANVLTF
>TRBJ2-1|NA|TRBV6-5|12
CASQKGYNEQFF
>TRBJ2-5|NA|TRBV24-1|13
CATSDLTTESQYF
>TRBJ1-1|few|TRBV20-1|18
CSARAGLRGSGLGTEAFF
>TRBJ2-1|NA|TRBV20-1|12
CSARWGAHEQFF
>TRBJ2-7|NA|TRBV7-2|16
CASSSTGTPSSYEQYF
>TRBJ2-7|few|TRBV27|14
CASSLEQGKYEQYF
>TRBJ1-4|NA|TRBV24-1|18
CATSDCKQARCSNENLFF
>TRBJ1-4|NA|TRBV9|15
CASSSRGTDGGKLFF
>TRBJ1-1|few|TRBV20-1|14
CSARAVALETEAFF
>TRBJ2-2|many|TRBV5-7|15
CASSLRTGGTGELFF
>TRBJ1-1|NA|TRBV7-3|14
CASSPQAWDTEAFF
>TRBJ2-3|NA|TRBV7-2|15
CASSRQFSPWDTQYF
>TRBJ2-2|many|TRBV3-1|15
CASSPRGGLGGELFF
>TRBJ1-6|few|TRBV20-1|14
CSARDATAYSPLHF
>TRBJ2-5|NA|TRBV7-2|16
CASSQWTGQVLREQYF
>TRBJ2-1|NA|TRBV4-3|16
CASSQASGEPYNEQFF
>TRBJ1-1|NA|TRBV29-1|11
CSVEGYTEAFF
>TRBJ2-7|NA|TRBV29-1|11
CSVALAYEQYF
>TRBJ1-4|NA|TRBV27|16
CASSRHHQATNEKLFF